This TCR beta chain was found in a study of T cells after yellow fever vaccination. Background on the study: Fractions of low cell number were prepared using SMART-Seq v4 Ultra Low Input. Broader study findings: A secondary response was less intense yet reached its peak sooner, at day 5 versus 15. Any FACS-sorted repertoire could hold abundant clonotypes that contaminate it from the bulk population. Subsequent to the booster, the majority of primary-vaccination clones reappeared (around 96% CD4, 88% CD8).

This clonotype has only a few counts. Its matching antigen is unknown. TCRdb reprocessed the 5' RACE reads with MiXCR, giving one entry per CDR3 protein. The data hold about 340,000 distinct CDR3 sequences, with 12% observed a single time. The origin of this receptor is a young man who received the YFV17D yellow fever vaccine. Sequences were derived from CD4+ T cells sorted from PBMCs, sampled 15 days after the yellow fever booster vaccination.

The CDR3 DNA reads TGTGCCAGCAGTTCCACCTTCGGGACAGGCTCTGGGGCCAACGTCCTGACTTTC. Its translation is CASSSTFGTGSGANVLTF. This chain joins TRBV6-2 or TRBV6-3 and TRBJ2-6; 8 bases match TRBD1. Germline V gene sequence: CDR1 MNHEY, CDR2 SVGEGT. The CDR3 is 18 residues long. V lost 4 bases, J lost 0 bases, and 8 bases stayed unmatched.